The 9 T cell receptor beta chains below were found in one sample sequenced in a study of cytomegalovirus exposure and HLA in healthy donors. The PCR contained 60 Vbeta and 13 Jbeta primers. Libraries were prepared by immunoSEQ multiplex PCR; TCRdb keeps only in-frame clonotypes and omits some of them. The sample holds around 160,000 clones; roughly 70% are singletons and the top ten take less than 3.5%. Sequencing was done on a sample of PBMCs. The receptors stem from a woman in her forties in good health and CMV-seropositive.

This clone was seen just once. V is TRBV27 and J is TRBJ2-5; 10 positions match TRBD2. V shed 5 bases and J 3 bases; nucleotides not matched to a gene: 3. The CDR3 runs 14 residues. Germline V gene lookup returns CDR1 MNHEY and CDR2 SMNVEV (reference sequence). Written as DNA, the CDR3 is TGTGCCAGCAGTCCGCTAGCGGGGGAAGAGACCCAGTACTTC. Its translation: CASSPLAGEETQYF.

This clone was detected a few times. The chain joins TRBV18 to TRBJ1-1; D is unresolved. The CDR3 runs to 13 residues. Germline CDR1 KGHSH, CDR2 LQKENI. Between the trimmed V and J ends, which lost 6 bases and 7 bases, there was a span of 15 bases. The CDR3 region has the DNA TGTGCCAGCTCGCCGGTGGCCGGGGATGAAGCTTTCTTT. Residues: CASSPVAGDEAFF. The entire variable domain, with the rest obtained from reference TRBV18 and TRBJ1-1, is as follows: NAGVMQNPRHLVRRRGQEARLRCSPMKGHSHVYWYRQLPEEGLKFMVYLQKENIIDESGMPKERFSAEFPKEGPSILRIQQVVRGDSAAYFCASSPVAGDEAFFGQGTRLTVV.

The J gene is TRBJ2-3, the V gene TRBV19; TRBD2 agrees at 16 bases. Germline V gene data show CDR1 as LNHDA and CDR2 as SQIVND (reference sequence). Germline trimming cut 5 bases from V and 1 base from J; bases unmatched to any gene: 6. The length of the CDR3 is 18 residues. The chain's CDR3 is CASSFSGTSGRGTDTQYF. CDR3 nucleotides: TGTGCCAGTAGTTTCTCCGGGACTAGCGGGAGGGGCACAGATACGCAGTATTTT.

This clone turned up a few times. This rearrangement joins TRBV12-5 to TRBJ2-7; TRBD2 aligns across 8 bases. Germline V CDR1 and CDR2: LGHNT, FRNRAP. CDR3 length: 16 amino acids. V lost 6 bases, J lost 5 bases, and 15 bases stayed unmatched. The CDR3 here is CASGAGGAVSINEQYF. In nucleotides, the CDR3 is TGTGCTAGTGGAGCCGGGGGGGCCGTATCTATAAACGAGCAGTACTTC. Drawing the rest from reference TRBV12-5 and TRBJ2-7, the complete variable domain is DARVTQTPRHKVTEMGQEVTMRCQPILGHNTVFWYRQTMMQGLELLAYFRNRAPLDDSGMPKDRFSAEMPDATLATLKIQPSEPRDSAVYFCASGAGGAVSINEQYFGPGTRLTVT.

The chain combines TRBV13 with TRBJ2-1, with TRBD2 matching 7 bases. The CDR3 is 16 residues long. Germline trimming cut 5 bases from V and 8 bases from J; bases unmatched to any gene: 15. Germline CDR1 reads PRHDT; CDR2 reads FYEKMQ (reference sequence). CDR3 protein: CASSPPDRGVWDEQFF. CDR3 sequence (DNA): TGTGCCAGCAGCCCCCCTGATCGGGGGGTTTGGGATGAGCAGTTCTTC.

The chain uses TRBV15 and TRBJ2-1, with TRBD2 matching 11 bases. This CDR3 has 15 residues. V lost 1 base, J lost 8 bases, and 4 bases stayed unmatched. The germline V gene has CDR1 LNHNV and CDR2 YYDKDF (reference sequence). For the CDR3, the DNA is TGTGCCACCAGCAGAGGACTAGCGGGATCCGATGAGCAGTTCTTC. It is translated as CATSRGLAGSDEQFF.

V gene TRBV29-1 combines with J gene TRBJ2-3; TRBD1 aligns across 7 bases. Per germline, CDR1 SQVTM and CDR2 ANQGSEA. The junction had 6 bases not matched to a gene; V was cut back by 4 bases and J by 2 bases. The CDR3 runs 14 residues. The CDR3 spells CSVVVRGSTDTQYF. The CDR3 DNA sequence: TGCAGCGTTGTTGTCAGGGGGTCCACAGATACGCAGTATTTT.

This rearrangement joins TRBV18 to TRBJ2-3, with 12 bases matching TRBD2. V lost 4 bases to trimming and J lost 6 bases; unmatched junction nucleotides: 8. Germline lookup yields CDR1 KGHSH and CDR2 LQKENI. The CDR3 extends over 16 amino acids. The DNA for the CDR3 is TGTGCCAGCTCACGAGAACTAGCGGGGGGCCTGGATACGCAGTATTTT. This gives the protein CASSRELAGGLDTQYF.

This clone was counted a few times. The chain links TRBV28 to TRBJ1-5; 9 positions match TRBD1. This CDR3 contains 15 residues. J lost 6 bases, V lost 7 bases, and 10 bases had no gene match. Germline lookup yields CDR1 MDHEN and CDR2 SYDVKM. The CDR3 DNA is TGTGCCAGCACCCAGACAGGGGGAGCTGGTCAGCCCCAGCATTTT. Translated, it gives CASTQTGGAGQPQHF.